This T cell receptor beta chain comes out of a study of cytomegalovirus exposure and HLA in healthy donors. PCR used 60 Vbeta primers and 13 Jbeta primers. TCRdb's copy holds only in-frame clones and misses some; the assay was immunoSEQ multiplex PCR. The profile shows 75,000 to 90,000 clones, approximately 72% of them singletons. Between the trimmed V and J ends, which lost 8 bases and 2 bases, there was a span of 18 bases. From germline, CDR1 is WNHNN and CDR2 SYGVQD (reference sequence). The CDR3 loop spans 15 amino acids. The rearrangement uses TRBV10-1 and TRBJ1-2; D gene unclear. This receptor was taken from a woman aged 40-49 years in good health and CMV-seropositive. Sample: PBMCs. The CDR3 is CASVSTPAMNYGYTF. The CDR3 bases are TGCGCCAGCGTGTCTACTCCTGCCATGAACTATGGCTACACCTTC.